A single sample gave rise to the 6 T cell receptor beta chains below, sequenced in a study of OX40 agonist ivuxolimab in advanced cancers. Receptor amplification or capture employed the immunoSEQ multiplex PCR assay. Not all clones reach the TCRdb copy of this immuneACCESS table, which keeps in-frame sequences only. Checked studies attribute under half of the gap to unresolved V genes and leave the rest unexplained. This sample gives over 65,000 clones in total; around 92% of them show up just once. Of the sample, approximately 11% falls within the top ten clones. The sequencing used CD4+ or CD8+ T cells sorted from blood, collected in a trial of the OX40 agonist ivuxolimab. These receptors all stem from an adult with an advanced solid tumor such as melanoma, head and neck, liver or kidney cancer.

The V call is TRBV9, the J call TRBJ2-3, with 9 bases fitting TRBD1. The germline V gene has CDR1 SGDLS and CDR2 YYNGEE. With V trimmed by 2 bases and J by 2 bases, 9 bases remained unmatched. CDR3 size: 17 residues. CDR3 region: CASSVWDRVTATDTQYF. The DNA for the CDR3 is TGTGCCAGCAGCGTTTGGGACAGGGTAACTGCCACAGATACGCAGTATTTT.

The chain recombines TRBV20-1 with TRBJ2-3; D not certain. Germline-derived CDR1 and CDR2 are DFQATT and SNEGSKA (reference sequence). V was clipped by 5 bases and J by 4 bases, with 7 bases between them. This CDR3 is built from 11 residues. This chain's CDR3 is CSAYPADTQYF. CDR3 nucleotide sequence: TGCAGTGCTTACCCGGCAGATACGCAGTATTTT.

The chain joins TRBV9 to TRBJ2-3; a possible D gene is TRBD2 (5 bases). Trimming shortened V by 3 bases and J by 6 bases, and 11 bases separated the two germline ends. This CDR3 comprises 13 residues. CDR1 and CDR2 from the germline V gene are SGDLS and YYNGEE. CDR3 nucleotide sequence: TGTGCCAGCAGCGCGACCCGAGGGGATACGCAGTATTTT. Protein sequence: CASSATRGDTQYF.

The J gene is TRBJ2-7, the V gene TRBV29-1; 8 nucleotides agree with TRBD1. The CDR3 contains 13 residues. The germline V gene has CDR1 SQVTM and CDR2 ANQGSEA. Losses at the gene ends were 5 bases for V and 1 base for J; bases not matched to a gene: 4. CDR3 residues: CSVMTGESYEQYF. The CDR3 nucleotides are TGCAGCGTTATGACAGGGGAATCCTACGAGCAGTACTTC.

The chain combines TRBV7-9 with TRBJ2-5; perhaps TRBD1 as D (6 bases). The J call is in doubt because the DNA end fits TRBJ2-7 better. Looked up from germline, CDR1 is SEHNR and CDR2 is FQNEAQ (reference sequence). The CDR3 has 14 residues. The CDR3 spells CAIQGEAPHYEQYF. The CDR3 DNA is TGTGCCATACAGGGCGAGGCCCCTCACTACGAGCAGTACTTC.

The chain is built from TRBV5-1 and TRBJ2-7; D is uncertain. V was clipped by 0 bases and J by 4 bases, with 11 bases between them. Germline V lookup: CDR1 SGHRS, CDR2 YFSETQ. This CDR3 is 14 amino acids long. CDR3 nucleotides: TGCGCCAGCAGCTTGGAGCCAGGCCAATACGAGCAGTACTTC. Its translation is CASSLEPGQYEQYF.